Listed below are T cell receptor beta chains from one sample, sequenced in a study of CD8 T cells in Susac syndrome. One entry per CDR3 protein, called by TCRdb with MiXCR from the immunoSEQ multiplex PCR reads. The profile shows some 200,000 distinct CDR3 sequences, more than 85% of them singletons. Material: CD8+ T cells from PBMCs. Source of these receptors: a human donor with Susac syndrome. The CDR3 runs from the conserved cysteine through the conserved F or W. The D gene is left open where the match is weak. Some rows mark clone size as missing; the rest say once, few, many or name a class of expanded clone.

>TRBJ2-1|-|TRBV3-1|TRBD2
TGTGCCAGCAGCCAGTCAGGGACTAGGAGGTACAATGAGCAGTTCTTC
CASSQSGTRRYNEQFF
>TRBJ2-7|-|TRBV28|TRBD1
TGTGCCAGCAAGATAGGACAGGGGCCTACCGAGCAGTACTTC
CASKIGQGPTEQYF
>TRBJ2-5|few|TRBV7-6|-
TGTGCCAGCAGCTTAGACGAGACCCAGTACTTC
CASSLDETQYF
>TRBJ2-5|-|TRBV20-1|-
TGCAGTGCCCCGCCCACCCAAGAGACCCAGTACTTC
CSAPPTQETQYF
>TRBJ2-7|-|TRBV6-6|TRBD2
TGTGCCAGCAGTTCGGGGGGGAAGAACGAGCAGTACTTC
CASSSGGKNEQYF
>TRBJ2-7|-|TRBV7-9|TRBD1
TGTGCCAGCAGCCCAGGGACAGTGCCCTACGAGCAGTACTTC
CASSPGTVPYEQYF
>TRBJ2-2|-|TRBV4-1|-
TGCGCCAGCAGCCAACTGGTAGCGGTCGGGGAGCTGTTTTTT
CASSQLVAVGELFF
>TRBJ2-5|-|TRBV7-8|TRBD2
TGTGCCAGCAGGCCTAGCGGGGGAGAGACCCAGTACTTC
CASRPSGGETQYF
>TRBJ1-1|-|TRBV6-2/TRBV6-3|-
TGTGCCAGCAGTTACTCCTGGAATACAGGGCACGAAGAAGCTTTCTTT
CASSYSWNTGHEEAFF
>TRBJ2-7|-|TRBV7-2|-
TGTGCCAGCAGCTTTAAAACAGGGCAGTACGAGCAGTACTTC
CASSFKTGQYEQYF
>TRBJ2-7|-|TRBV7-9|-
TGTGCCAGCAGCTCGTACAGGGCCGAGCAGTACTTC
CASSSYRAEQYF
>TRBJ2-1|-|TRBV14|-
TGTGCCAGCAGCCAAACGGCGGCGAGCTCCTACAATGAGCAGTTCTTC
CASSQTAASSYNEQFF
>TRBJ2-2|-|TRBV6-6|-
TGTGCCAGCAGTTACAGTCTAGCCACGAACACCGGGGAGCTGTTTTTT
CASSYSLATNTGELFF
>TRBJ2-3|-|TRBV2|TRBD1
TGTGCCAGCAGGAACAGGGGCGAGATACAAAGGGGTACGCAGTATTTT
CASRNRGEIQRGTQYF